This T cell receptor beta chain appears in the sequencing data of a study of blood T cell repertoires in COVID-19. Original processing notes: Reference gene primer amplification yielded estimated nucleated cell counts. Here immunoSEQ multiplex PCR was the method, and the copy in TCRdb shows in-frame clones only, minus some. V and J calls and clone size are copied from that table; D and trimming were computed from the DNA. The table lists 470,000 or so clones, 85% to 90% of them singletons. This CDR3 comprises 15 residues. Looked up from germline, CDR1 is KGHSH and CDR2 is LQKENI. Germline trimming cut 5 bases from V and 5 bases from J; bases unmatched to any gene: 9.

This TCR came from a woman younger than 45 with acute or convalescent COVID-19. This sequence joins TRBV18 and TRBJ1-1; the match to TRBD1 covers 9 bases. The sequencing sample was made of peripheral blood. CDR3 residues: CASSSDRGYVTEAFF. DNA for the CDR3: TGTGCCAGCTCATCTGACAGGGGGTATGTAACTGAAGCTTTCTTT. Filled out from reference TRBV18 and TRBJ1-1, the complete variable domain reads NAGVMQNPRHLVRRRGQEARLRCSPMKGHSHVYWYRQLPEEGLKFMVYLQKENIIDESGMPKERFSAEFPKEGPSILRIQQVVRGDSAAYFCASSSDRGYVTEAFFGQGTRLTVV.